The entry below describes one TCR beta chain. Its antigen specificity is not known. Qualities for individual bases were not recorded, and no much larger clone is one base off. The data originate from a study of blood T cell repertoires in COVID-19 (dated by TCRdb to about 2020). Context from the whole study: Samples covering the acute and convalescent phases of COVID-19 were provided by collaborators in the United States, Italy and Spain. The prospective study material was composed of cDNA or gDNA derived from T cells, B-cell-depleted T cells, or PBMCs. Subjects who had been exposed to COVID-19, were actively infected with it, or had recovered from it provided the deeply sampled blood TCRbeta repertoires that made up the dataset. The repertoires were released in a freely available public database intended as a resource for research on the immune response to SARS-CoV-2. The samples were drawn from the first 160 participants of the ongoing ImmuneRACE study and from 950 to 1,500 subjects provided by 6 global collaborators. Nearly every sample came with metadata listing a de-identified subject ID, COVID-19 status, age in years and sex. Where HLA class I and class II types were available, the types were taken from metadata supplied by the sample provider, not from assay-based typing. Overall study results and their limits: The quantity of clinical and demographic metadata differed by source and by participant and was supplied without curation.

Each collaborating institution followed its own protocols to collect whole blood in K2EDTA tubes. Collaborator samples were shipped for TCRbeta analysis as frozen whole blood, isolated PBMCs, or DNA extracted from either sample type. The germline V gene (reference sequence) supplies CDR1 LNHDA and CDR2 SQIVND. The CDR3 covers 14 residues, taking in both the cysteine and the phenylalanine. Only the CDR3 portion is preserved as DNA: 42 bases, with reading frame beginning at the first base. Trimming accounts for 6 bases at V and 1 base at J, while the number of junction bases matched to no gene is 3. TCRbeta CDR3 regions were amplified from genomic DNA by means of the immunoSEQ Assay, a bias-controlled multiplex PCR. In the source study's methods: Within the assay, amplification of reference gene primers was used to estimate how many nucleated cells each sample contained. Sequence reads were collapsed and filtered to measure the absolute abundance of every unique TCRbeta CDR3 rearrangement. Productive Simpson clonality was computed per sample as the square root of Simpson's diversity index over productive rearrangements. In TCRdb, the immuneACCESS table is reduced to in-frame sequences with V and J assigned. These tables do not hold every clone; where another copy was compared, an unresolved V gene accounts for under half, and the others remain unexplained. V and J calls and clone size are copied from that table; D and trimming were computed from the DNA. Recorded for this sample are approximately 230,000 clones; 85% to 90% of them occurred a single time. The ten biggest clones cover under 1.5% of the sample.

The chain links TRBV19 with TRBJ1-3; 7 bases in between match TRBD1. The sequence derives from an elderly man with acute or convalescent COVID-19. The sequenced sample consisted of peripheral blood. The base sequence is TGTGCCAGTAGCCCGACAGGGTCTGGAAACACCATATATTTT. Its coded protein is CASSPTGSGNTIYF.